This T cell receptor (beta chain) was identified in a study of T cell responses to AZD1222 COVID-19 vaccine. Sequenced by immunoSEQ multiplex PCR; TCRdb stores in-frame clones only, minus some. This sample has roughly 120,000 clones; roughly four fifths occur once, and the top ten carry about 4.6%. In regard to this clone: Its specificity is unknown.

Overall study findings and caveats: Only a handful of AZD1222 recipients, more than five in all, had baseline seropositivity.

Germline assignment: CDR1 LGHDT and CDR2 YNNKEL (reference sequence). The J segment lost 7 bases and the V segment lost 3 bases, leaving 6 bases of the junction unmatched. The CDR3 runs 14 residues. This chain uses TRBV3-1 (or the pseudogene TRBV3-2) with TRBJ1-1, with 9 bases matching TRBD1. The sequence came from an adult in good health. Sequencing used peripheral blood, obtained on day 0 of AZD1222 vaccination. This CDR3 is CASSHLQGAVEAFF. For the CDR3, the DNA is TGTGCCAGCAGCCACCTACAGGGGGCTGTTGAAGCTTTCTTT.